In this sample, the clone carrying this T cell receptor (beta chain) turned up a few times. A sample-barcoded 5' primer and a J-beta primer mix were used in a second PCR of roughly 7 to 11 cycles. TCRdb processed the 5' RACE reads anew with MiXCR; each CDR3 protein has one entry. The table lists about 620,000 distinct CDR3 sequences, over 20% of them singletons. V was trimmed by 1 base and J by 6 bases, leaving 10 bases between them. The CDR3 has 14 amino acids. Germline V gives CDR1 MGHRA, CDR2 YSYEKL. This entry is derived from a study of blood T cells in healthy people across ages. The TCR comes from a man aged 70-80 years in good health. The sequenced sample consisted of blood. The rearrangement joins TRBV4-1 to TRBJ2-1; possible D gene TRBD2, 6 bases. DNA for the CDR3: TGCGCCAGCAGCCAAGGTCGCGGGGCCAATGAGCAGTTCTTC. Its translation is CASSQGRGANEQFF.